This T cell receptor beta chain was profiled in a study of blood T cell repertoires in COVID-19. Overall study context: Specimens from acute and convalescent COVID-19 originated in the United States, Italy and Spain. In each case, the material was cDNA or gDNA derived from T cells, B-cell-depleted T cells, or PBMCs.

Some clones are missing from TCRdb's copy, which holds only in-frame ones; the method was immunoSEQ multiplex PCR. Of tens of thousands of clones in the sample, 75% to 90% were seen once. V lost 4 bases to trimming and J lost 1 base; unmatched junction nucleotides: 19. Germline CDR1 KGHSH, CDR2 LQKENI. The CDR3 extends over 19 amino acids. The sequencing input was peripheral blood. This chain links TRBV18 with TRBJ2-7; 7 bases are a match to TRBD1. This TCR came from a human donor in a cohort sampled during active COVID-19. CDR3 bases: TGTGCCAGCTCACACAGGGAGACAGGGCGACACCCCTATTCCTACGAGCAGTACTTC. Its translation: CASSHRETGRHPYSYEQYF.